A single sample is the source of the 28 T cell receptor beta chains below, sequenced in a study of CD8+ T cells in alopecia areata. Once RNA had been extracted, it was reverse transcribed into cDNA to act as the sequencing template. TCRdb's copy holds only in-frame clones and misses some; the assay was immunoSEQ multiplex PCR. The sample includes roughly 140,000 clones, 51% of them seen just once. Sequences were derived from CD4+ T cells sorted from blood, sampled at week 0. The receptors shown here come from a human donor with alopecia areata.

This clone was found a few times. The chain links TRBV2 to TRBJ1-1; TRBD1 might be the D (6 bases). CDR3 length: 15 residues. The V and J ends lost 6 bases and 4 bases respectively, with 18 bases between them. CDR1 is SNHLY and CDR2 is FYNNEI in the germline V gene. The CDR3 loop reads CASSPQLGGGTEAFF. The CDR3 DNA follows: TGTGCCAGCAGCCCACAGCTGGGGGGCGGCACTGAAGCTTTCTTT.

This chain connects TRBV29-1 to TRBJ2-2, with D uncertain. Germline CDR1 reads SQVTM; CDR2 reads ANQGSEA. This CDR3 is 13 amino acids long. V was trimmed by 8 bases and J by 8 bases, leaving 18 bases between them. The CDR3 coding sequence is TGCAGCCTTTGGGCAGACCCGAGGGGGGAGCTGTTTTTT. It encodes CSLWADPRGELFF.

The V and J genes are TRBV30 and TRBJ2-2, with a tentative D call TRBD1 (8 bases). V lost 5 bases and J lost 5, with 18 bases in between. Germline CDR1 GTSNPN, CDR2 SVGIG (reference sequence). The CDR3 length is 15 residues. For the CDR3, the DNA is TGTGCCTGGGCCAGCGGGACAGGAAGAACCGGGGAGCTGTTTTTT. As protein: CAWASGTGRTGELFF.

The V and J genes are TRBV6-5 and TRBJ2-7; 9 bases are a match to TRBD2. Germline CDR1 and CDR2: MNHEY and SVGAGI. This CDR3 is 14 amino acids long. Germline trimming cut 6 bases from V and 2 bases from J; bases unmatched to any gene: 5. This chain's CDR3 is CASRPTSGTYEQYF. The CDR3 coding sequence is TGTGCCAGCAGACCGACTAGCGGTACCTACGAGCAGTACTTC.

The V and J genes are TRBV5-1 and TRBJ2-5; D possibly corresponds to TRBD1 (5 bases). V was clipped by 4 bases and J by 0 bases, with 13 bases between them. This CDR3 is built from 15 residues. Per germline, CDR1 SGHRS and CDR2 YFSETQ. The CDR3 is CASSPLQGNQETQYF. The CDR3 DNA follows: TGCGCCAGCAGCCCGCTCCAGGGAAACCAAGAGACCCAGTACTTC.

Only a few counts were recorded for this clone. The chain links TRBV7-9 to TRBJ1-2; D not certain. Trimming left V 0 bases short and J 4 bases short, with 9 bases between. The CDR3 spans 14 residues. Germline V gives CDR1 SEHNR, CDR2 FQNEAQ (reference sequence). Here the CDR3 reads CASSLAASAYGYTF. CDR3 nucleotide sequence: TGTGCCAGCAGCTTAGCGGCCAGTGCCTATGGCTACACCTTC.

The CDR3 is CASMRTGLTGELFF. Written as DNA, the CDR3 is TGTGCCAGCATGAGGACAGGACTCACCGGGGAGCTGTTTTTT. The rearrangement uses TRBV25-1 and TRBJ2-2; TRBD1 aligns across 7 bases. The CDR3 is 14 residues long. After removal of 7 bases from V and 4 bases from J, the junction contained 6 bases not matched to a gene. Per the germline V gene, CDR1 is MGHDK and CDR2 is SYGVNS.

The table lists this clone with a few counts. The J gene is TRBJ2-1, the V gene TRBV6-5; 8 bases line up with TRBD2. V dropped 4 bases and J dropped 6; count of bases not matched to a gene: 11. CDR3 size: 16 residues. Germline CDR1 reads MNHEY; CDR2 reads SVGAGI. CDR3 sequence: CASSSIGTRGGNEQFF. The CDR3 nucleotides read TGTGCCAGCAGTTCCATTGGGACTAGAGGGGGCAATGAGCAGTTCTTC.

The rearrangement joins TRBV29-1 to TRBJ2-1; a weak D match, TRBD2 (5 bases). The CDR3 is made up of 13 amino acids. V was trimmed by 7 bases and J by 3 bases, leaving 13 bases between them. Germline assignment: CDR1 SQVTM and CDR2 ANQGSEA. In nucleotides, the CDR3 is TGCAGCGGAACCTATAGCGTCTACAATGAGCAGTTCTTC. It codes for CSGTYSVYNEQFF.

This chain joins TRBV6-1 and TRBJ2-5, with TRBD1 identical over 10 bases. With V trimmed by 6 bases and J by 4 bases, 8 bases remained unmatched. The CDR3 consists of 15 residues. In germline, CDR1 is MNHNS, CDR2 SASEGT. The CDR3 region has the DNA TGTGCCAGCAGCCCCGACAGGGGGCGCGGAGAGACCCAGTACTTC. Translated, it gives CASSPDRGRGETQYF.

This clone was found once. The sample carries other DNA sequences with the same CDR3. The gene calls are TRBV19 and TRBJ2-5, with TRBD2 as a possible D gene (5 bases). The CDR3 contains 12 residues. Per germline, CDR1 LNHDA and CDR2 SQIVND (reference sequence). Trimming removed 6 bases at V and 5 bases at J, with 10 bases between. The CDR3 is CASRDPGETQYF. DNA of the CDR3: TGTGCCAGTAGAGACCCGGGGGAGACCCAGTACTTC.

V is TRBV9 and J is TRBJ1-2; 8 nucleotides align to TRBD1. CDR1 and CDR2 (germline): SGDLS, YYNGEE. This CDR3 region has 14 residues. V shed 0 bases and J 7 bases; nucleotides not matched to a gene: 5. The CDR3 DNA reads TGTGCCAGCAGCGTAGGTCAGGGGGCGCGTGGCTACACCTTC. This gives the protein CASSVGQGARGYTF.

The CDR3 region is CASSPAETGARSHTQYF. The CDR3 nucleotides read TGTGCCAGCAGCCCAGCCGAAACAGGGGCGCGCAGCCATACGCAGTATTTT. The rearrangement joins TRBV7-9 to TRBJ2-3; TRBD1 matches at 7 bases. Germline-derived CDR1 and CDR2 are SEHNR and FQNEAQ (reference sequence). CDR3 length: 17 amino acids. V lost 5 bases, J lost 7 bases, and 18 bases stayed unmatched.

This sequence joins TRBV6-5 and TRBJ1-1; 10 positions match TRBD1. The CDR3 extends over 14 amino acids. Trimming removed 4 bases from V and 4 bases from J; junction bases left unmatched: 3. CDR1 and CDR2 from the germline V gene are MNHEY and SVGAGI. CDR3 in DNA: TGTGCCAGCAGTTCGGGACAGGGGTCCACTGAAGCTTTCTTT. This sequence encodes CASSSGQGSTEAFF.

The sample holds one count of this clone. The V gene is TRBV30, the J gene TRBJ2-3, with 10 bases fitting TRBD2. Germline CDR1 GTSNPN, CDR2 SVGIG (reference sequence). V shed 2 bases and J 6 bases; nucleotides not matched to a gene: 11. The CDR3 totals 16 residues. The CDR3 bases are TGTGCCTGGAGTAGTGGACTAGCGGTTGGCAAGGATACGCAGTATTTT. Translating gives CAWSSGLAVGKDTQYF.

The V call is TRBV29-1, the J call TRBJ2-3; perhaps TRBD1 as D (6 bases). This CDR3 has 13 residues. Trimming took off 4 bases at V and 6 bases at J, with 14 bases between the two ends. Germline CDR1 reads SQVTM; CDR2 reads ANQGSEA. The CDR3 DNA reads as TGCAGCGTTGCCAGGGGCCCGATGGATACGCAGTATTTT. As protein: CSVARGPMDTQYF.

The table lists this clone with a few counts. The chain recombines TRBV9 with TRBJ2-1; TRBD2 aligns across 9 bases. Germline loops: CDR1 SGDLS, CDR2 YYNGEE. V trimming: 6 bases; J trimming: 7 bases; junction bases outside the gene matches: 5. This CDR3 comprises 13 residues. CDR3 in DNA: TGTGCCAGCAACGGCGGGAGGGGGAATGAGCAGTTCTTC. Residues: CASNGGRGNEQFF.

In this sample, this clone turned up a few times. The chain employs TRBV20-1 and TRBJ2-7; D is ambiguous. Germline V gene lookup returns CDR1 DFQATT and CDR2 SNEGSKA (reference sequence). The ends were cut back, 5 bases at V and 4 bases at J, with 3 bases in the middle. This CDR3 has 9 amino acids. The CDR3 spells CSAGYEQYF. CDR3 DNA sequence: TGCAGTGCTGGTTACGAGCAGTACTTC.

In its sample, this clone was seen a few times. The chain is built from TRBV5-1 and TRBJ2-7; 10 nucleotides agree with TRBD2. The ends lost 3 bases at V and 7 bases at J; junction bases unmatched: 10. This CDR3 has 15 amino acids. Per germline, CDR1 SGHRS and CDR2 YFSETQ. The CDR3 protein is CASSSPGAGGGEQYF. CDR3 sequence (DNA): TGCGCCAGCAGCTCCCCTGGAGCGGGAGGGGGGGAGCAGTACTTC.

The chain joins TRBV2 to TRBJ1-5; D is uncertain. The germline V gene encodes CDR1 SNHLY and CDR2 FYNNEI. Trimming took 3 bases from V and 5 from J, leaving 11 bases between them. There are 14 residues in the CDR3. The CDR3 DNA reads TGTGCCAGCAGTGATTCGGCCTCATATCAGCCCCAGCATTTT. It codes for CASSDSASYQPQHF.

This clone was seen a few times. The V call is TRBV5-1, the J call TRBJ2-1; tentatively, D is TRBD1 (5 bases). V lost 1 base to trimming and J lost 5 bases, with 13 bases between them. Germline CDR1 reads SGHRS; CDR2 reads YFSETQ. CDR3 length: 15 amino acids. The CDR3 reads CASSLKGNLDNEQFF. CDR3 in DNA: TGCGCCAGCAGCTTGAAGGGGAATTTAGACAATGAGCAGTTCTTC.

This rearrangement joins TRBV7-2 to TRBJ1-2, with a tentative D call TRBD1 (6 bases). Germline CDR1 is SGHTA and CDR2 is FQGNSA. V dropped 4 bases and J dropped 4 bases, with 10 bases sitting between them. The CDR3 covers 13 residues. The CDR3 is CASSSLGGYGYTF. CDR3 DNA: TGTGCCAGCAGCTCCCTAGGGGGCTATGGCTACACCTTC.

The genes are TRBV5-6 and TRBJ1-1; no definite D call. V was cut by 2 bases and J by 4 bases, with 15 bases left in between. Germline V gives CDR1 SGHDT, CDR2 YYEEEE. The length of the CDR3 is 15 residues. In DNA, the CDR3 is TGTGCCAGCAGCTTCTTGGAGTCCCGTGGCACTGAAGCTTTCTTT. Residues: CASSFLESRGTEAFF.

The chain recombines TRBV7-2 with TRBJ2-7; D possibly corresponds to TRBD1 (5 bases). CDR1 SGHTA and CDR2 FQGNSA come from the germline V gene. The CDR3 runs to 14 residues. Trimming pared 5 bases from V and 0 bases from J, leaving 11 bases between. The CDR3 reads CASSPQAVSYEQYF. The CDR3, as DNA: TGTGCCAGCAGCCCACAGGCGGTCTCCTACGAGCAGTACTTC.

The chain combines TRBV23-1 with TRBJ1-1, with D perhaps TRBD1 (6 bases). TRBV23-1 carries the ORF label, with uncertain function. The CDR3 totals 14 residues. V gave up 4 bases and J gave up 6 bases, with 15 bases separating them. In DNA form, the CDR3 reads TGCGCCAGCAGTCGAGTAGGGGGGAGCGCTGAAGCTTTCTTT. Encoded protein: CASSRVGGSAEAFF.

This clone showed up just a few times. The rearrangement links TRBV15 to TRBJ1-5; possibly TRBD1 for D (5 bases). CDR3 size: 16 residues. Germline CDR1 and CDR2: LNHNV and YYDKDF (reference sequence). V shed 0 bases and J shed 7 bases, with 16 bases lying between them. CDR3 region: CATSRERPGRGQPQHF. The CDR3 DNA follows: TGTGCCACCAGCAGAGAGAGGCCGGGGAGGGGACAGCCCCAGCATTTT.

Only a few counts were recorded for this clone. This chain connects TRBV21-1 to TRBJ1-1. TRBV21-1 is classified as a pseudogene. The CDR3 sequence is 17 residues long. CDR3 nucleotide sequence: TGTGCCAGCAGCAAAGCGCGGCGGAGGGTAGGAAGCACTGAAGCTTTCTTT. This gives the protein CASSKARRRVGSTEAFF.

The CDR3 coding sequence is TGTGCCAGCTCACGTCTTACCCATGAGCAGTTCTTC. It codes for CASSRLTHEQFF. V is TRBV18 and J is TRBJ2-1; D ambiguous. The V and J ends lost 4 bases and 8 bases respectively, with 9 bases between them. The CDR3 is 12 amino acids. Germline CDR1 KGHSH, CDR2 LQKENI.